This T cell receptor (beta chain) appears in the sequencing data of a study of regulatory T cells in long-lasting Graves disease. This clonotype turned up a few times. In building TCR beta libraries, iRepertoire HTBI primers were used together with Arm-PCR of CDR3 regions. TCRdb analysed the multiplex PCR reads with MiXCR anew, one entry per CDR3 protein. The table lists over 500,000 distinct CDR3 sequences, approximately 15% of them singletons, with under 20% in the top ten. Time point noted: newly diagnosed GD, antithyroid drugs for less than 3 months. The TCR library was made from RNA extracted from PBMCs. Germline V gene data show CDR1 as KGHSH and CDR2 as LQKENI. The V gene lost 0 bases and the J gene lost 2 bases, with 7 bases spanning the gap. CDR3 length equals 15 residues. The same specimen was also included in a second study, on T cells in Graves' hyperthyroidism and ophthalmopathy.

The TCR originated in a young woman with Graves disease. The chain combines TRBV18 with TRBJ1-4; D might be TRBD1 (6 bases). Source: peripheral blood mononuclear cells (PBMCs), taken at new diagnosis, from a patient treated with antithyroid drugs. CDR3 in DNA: TGTGCCAGCTCACCACCGGGGGCGACTAATGAAAAACTGTTTTTT. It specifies CASSPPGATNEKLFF.